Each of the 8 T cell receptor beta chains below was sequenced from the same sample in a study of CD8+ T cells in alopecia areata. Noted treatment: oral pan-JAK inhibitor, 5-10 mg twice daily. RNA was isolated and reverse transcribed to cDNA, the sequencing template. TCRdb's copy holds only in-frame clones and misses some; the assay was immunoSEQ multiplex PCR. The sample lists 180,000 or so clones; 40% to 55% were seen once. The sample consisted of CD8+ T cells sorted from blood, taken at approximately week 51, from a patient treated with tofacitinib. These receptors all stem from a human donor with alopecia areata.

The CDR3 spells CSVEEGRGYYEQYF. CDR3 in DNA: TGCAGCGTTGAAGAGGGGAGGGGGTACTACGAGCAGTACTTC. The V gene is TRBV29-1, the J gene TRBJ2-7; weak D call: TRBD2 (7 bases). The CDR3 consists of 14 residues. Germline V lookup: CDR1 SQVTM, CDR2 ANQGSEA. The V gene lost 0 bases and the J gene lost 3 bases, with 12 bases spanning the gap.

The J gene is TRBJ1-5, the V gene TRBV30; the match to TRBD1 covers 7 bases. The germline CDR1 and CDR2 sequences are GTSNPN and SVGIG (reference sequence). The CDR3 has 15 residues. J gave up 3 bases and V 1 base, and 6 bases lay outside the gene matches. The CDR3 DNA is TGTGCCTGGAGTGCCCGACAGGGTTACAATCAGCCCCAGCATTTT. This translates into CAWSARQGYNQPQHF.

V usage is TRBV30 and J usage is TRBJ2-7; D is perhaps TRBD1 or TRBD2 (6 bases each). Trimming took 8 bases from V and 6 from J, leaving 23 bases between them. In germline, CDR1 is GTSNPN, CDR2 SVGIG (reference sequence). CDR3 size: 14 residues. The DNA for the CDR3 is TGTGCCGGCGGTGGTCCTGGGGGGCCGGGCGAGCAGTACTTC. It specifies CAGGGPGGPGEQYF.

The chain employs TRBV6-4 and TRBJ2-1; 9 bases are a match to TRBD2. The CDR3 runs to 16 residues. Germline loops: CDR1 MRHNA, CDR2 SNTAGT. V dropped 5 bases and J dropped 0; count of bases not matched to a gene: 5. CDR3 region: CASSPLAGPSYNEQFF. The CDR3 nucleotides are TGTGCCAGCAGTCCGCTAGCGGGGCCCTCCTACAATGAGCAGTTCTTC.

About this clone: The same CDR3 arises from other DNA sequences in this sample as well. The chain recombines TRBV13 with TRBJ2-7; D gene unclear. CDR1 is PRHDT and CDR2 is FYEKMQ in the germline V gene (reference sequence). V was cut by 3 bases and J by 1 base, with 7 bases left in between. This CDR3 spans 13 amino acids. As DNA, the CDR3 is TGTGCCAGCAGCTTGGGGTTATCCTACGAGCAGTACTTC. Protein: CASSLGLSYEQYF.

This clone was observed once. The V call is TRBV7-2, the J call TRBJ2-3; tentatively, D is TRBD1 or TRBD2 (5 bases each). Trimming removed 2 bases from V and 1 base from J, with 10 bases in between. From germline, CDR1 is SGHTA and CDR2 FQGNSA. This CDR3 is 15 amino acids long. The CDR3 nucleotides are TGTGCCAGCAGCTTACGAGGGGCCGGCACAGATACGCAGTATTTT. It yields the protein CASSLRGAGTDTQYF.

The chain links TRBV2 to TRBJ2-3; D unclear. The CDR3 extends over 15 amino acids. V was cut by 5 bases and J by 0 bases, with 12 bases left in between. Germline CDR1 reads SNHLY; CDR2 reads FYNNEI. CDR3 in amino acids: CASSLGASSTDTQYF. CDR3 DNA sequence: TGTGCCAGCAGTCTCGGTGCATCTAGCACAGATACGCAGTATTTT.

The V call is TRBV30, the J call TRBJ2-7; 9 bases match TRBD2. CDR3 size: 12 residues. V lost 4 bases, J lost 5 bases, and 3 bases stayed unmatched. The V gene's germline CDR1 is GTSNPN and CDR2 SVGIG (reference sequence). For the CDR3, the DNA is TGTGCCTGGACTAGCGGGGCTGACGAGCAGTACTTC. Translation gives CAWTSGADEQYF.